The TCR beta chain described here comes from a study of graft-versus-host responses after intestinal transplantation. Findings and caveats of the study: Recipient marrow showed GvH clones, some seen first in ileum or blood.

V shed 3 bases and J shed 6 bases, with 18 bases lying between them. Per the germline V gene, CDR1 is LNHDA and CDR2 is SQIVND (reference sequence). This CDR3 has 16 residues. Sequencing used immunoSEQ multiplex PCR; TCRdb keeps in-frame clones, though not all of them. The sample has around 130,000 clones; 90% to 95% are singletons. Points on this clone: Its antigen is still unknown.

The material was unstimulated CD4+ T cells sorted from spleen or lymph node cells, obtained before intestinal transplant. The TCR comes from a human donor who received an intestinal transplant. The chain links TRBV19 to TRBJ1-5, with D perhaps matching TRBD1 (5 bases). DNA for the CDR3: TGTGCCAGTAGTATCGCGGGCTACCAGGGAGGTCAGCCCCAGCATTTT. This sequence encodes CASSIAGYQGGQPQHF.